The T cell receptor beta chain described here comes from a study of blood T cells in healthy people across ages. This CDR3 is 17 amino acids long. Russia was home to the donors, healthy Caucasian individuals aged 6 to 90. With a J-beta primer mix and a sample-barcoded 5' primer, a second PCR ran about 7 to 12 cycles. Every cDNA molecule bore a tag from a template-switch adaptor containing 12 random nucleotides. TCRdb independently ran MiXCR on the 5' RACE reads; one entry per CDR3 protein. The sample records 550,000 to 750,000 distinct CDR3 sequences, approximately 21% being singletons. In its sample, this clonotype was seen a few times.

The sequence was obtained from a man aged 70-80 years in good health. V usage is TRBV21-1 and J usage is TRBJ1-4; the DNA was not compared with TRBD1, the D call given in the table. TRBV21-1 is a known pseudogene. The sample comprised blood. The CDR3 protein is CASTGTGADSINEKLFF. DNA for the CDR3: TGTGCCAGCACCGGGACAGGGGCCGATTCTATTAATGAAAAACTGTTTTTT.